This T cell receptor beta chain emerged from a study of T cells in women clearing cervical HPV infection (dated 2018 in TCRdb). A note on the overall study: The cases were 20 to 25 women with histologically confirmed HPV16-related CIN3 or worse, and 2 of those women had invasive cancers. Case blood was taken at the visit when the lesion was first identified, whereas control blood was taken when infection was no longer detected. An exploratory proof-of-principle case-control study, nested within the Guanacaste HPV Natural History Study in Costa Rica, was conducted to compare TCR repertoires across cervical HPV16 outcomes. Since only a few of the women had HLA typing available, the possibility that HLA type was acting as a confounder could not be ruled out. For cases, the median interval between lesion detection and blood sampling was roughly 140 days, with an interquartile range of about 80 to 210 days. As quality controls, five blinded duplicates were added to each group, bringing the total to roughly 60 samples made up of about 50 participants and 10 replicates. The parent cohort enrolled around 9,800 women aged 18 or older in Guanacaste, Costa Rica, during about 1992 to 1995 and followed them for approximately seven years. Cases and controls were matched on year of sample collection and on age within five years. Cases had a median age of approximately 34 years and controls had a median age of approximately 37, with no significant differences in baseline characteristics. The controls were around 26 women whose single incident HPV16 infection cleared within 12 months with no development of precancer or cancer. The study at large found these results: The cross-sectional design could not show whether associations preceded infection or resulted from it; effector/memory subsets and HPV-specific T cells were not isolated. TRBV6-7 relative abundance was lower in cases than in controls (about 0.099% versus 0.17%; Bonferroni P = 0.0008). By combining richness with V gene abundances, random forest classifiers separated cases from controls with an estimated AUC of 0.83. Significantly higher TCR repertoire richness was observed in CIN3+ cases than in controls across sequencing depths, whereas no difference in evenness was found. T-cell numbers per sample were unknown, so richness differences could reflect varying T-cell content rather than repertoire biology.

Every participant had a single incident cervical HPV16 infection, and women with prevalent HPV16 infections were excluded. Cervical HPV DNA was detected with MY09/MY11 PCR, and genotyping was done by dot-blot hybridization. Fifteen mL of heparinized blood were centrifuged, and the buffy coat was split into aliquots, frozen at -30 degrees C, and then kept at -80 degrees C. QIAGEN kits were used to extract genomic DNA from buffy coat specimens. Concerning this clone: Which antigen it targets is not known. The read falls 3 residues short of the CDR3 end, and the missing part is taken from the germline J gene.

A distance of 12 bases separates the germline ends of V and J, which lose 0 bases and 4 bases respectively. Including cysteine and phenylalanine, the CDR3 has 15 amino acids. Part of the CDR3 DNA is given, 36 bases translated from base 1. CDR1 SGHAT and CDR2 FQNNGV were looked up in the germline V gene. Using the immunoSEQ assay, multiplex PCR amplified TCR beta CDR3 regions from an average of around 1,300 ng of genomic DNA per sample. The assay corrected primer bias using a complete synthetic TCR repertoire to establish an amplification baseline. Amplicons were sequenced on the Illumina platform. The paper's processing steps were these. Error correction of the sequences involved clustering with frequency ratios plus a modified nearest-neighbor algorithm, after which the sequences were analyzed in the immunoSEQ Analyzer using IMGT gene definitions. TCR richness and evenness were averaged over 20 rarefaction repeats at each rarefaction depth, excluding samples with fewer sequences than the depth. V, D and J gene relative abundances were compared between groups with Wilcoxon rank sum tests, applying FDR correction. Blinded duplicates gave an intraclass correlation of around 96% for TCR richness and an average of 76.4% across some 69 gene segments. TCRdb stores this immuneACCESS table with in-frame sequences only. Part of the clones is absent; in the studies checked, under half of the shortfall reflects unresolved V genes, and no reason is known for the rest. D and trimming come from the DNA, and the V and J calls and clone size come from that table. For this sample, the table gives tens of thousands of clones. Approximately 24% of the sample belongs to the ten largest clones.

The sequence was obtained from a woman between 18 and 69 years old with a cervical HPV16 infection that either progressed to CIN3+ or cleared (not recorded which). The receptor chain draws on TRBV11-2 and TRBJ1-2; TRBD1 is a weak D gene call, 6 bases matching. What was sequenced was blood buffy coat. CDR3 bases read: TGTGCCAGCAGCTTAGAGCCTCAGGGGTCCTATGGC. Translated, it reads CASSLEPQGSYG. The entire CDR3 sequence reads CASSLEPQGSYGYTF.